Below, 8 T cell receptor beta chains from the same sample are listed, as sequenced in a study of technical replicates of blood from a few donors. Only in-frame clones appear in the TCRdb table, and some are missing; sequencing was by immunoSEQ multiplex PCR. In the table there are some 79,000 clones, 90% to 95% of which are singletons. The sequencing input was T cells isolated from PBMCs. The source is a human donor in good health.

The gene calls are TRBV28 and TRBJ2-3, with D uncertain. The germline V gene encodes CDR1 MDHEN and CDR2 SYDVKM. The CDR3 is made up of 17 amino acids. V dropped 1 base and J dropped 3 bases, with 17 bases sitting between them. The CDR3 reads CASSLLSPWSGTDTQYF. CDR3 coding DNA: TGTGCCAGCAGTTTATTATCGCCCTGGTCCGGGACAGATACGCAGTATTTT.

This chain links TRBV7-6 with TRBJ1-3, with 8 bases identical to TRBD1. The CDR3 sequence is 16 residues long. The V and J ends lost 4 bases and 2 bases, in that order; junction bases with no gene match: 7. The germline V gene has CDR1 SGHVS and CDR2 FNYEAQ. The CDR3 DNA reads as TGTGCCAGCAGCTCCCTCCAGACAGGGGCTGGAAACACCATATATTTT. Residues: CASSSLQTGAGNTIYF.

This chain links TRBV18 with TRBJ1-2; possibly TRBD1 for D (5 bases). Germline CDR1 reads KGHSH; CDR2 reads LQKENI. Trimming removed 3 bases from V and 3 bases from J, with 11 bases in between. The CDR3 is 14 residues long. The CDR3 here is CASSPIGRDYGYTF. CDR3 coding DNA: TGTGCCAGCTCACCGATTGGCAGGGACTATGGCTACACCTTC. The whole variable domain, filled in from reference TRBV18 and TRBJ1-2, reads NAGVMQNPRHLVRRRGQEARLRCSPMKGHSHVYWYRQLPEEGLKFMVYLQKENIIDESGMPKERFSAEFPKEGPSILRIQQVVRGDSAAYFCASSPIGRDYGYTFGSGTRLTVV.

V usage is TRBV5-1 and J usage is TRBJ1-4, with D possibly TRBD1 on 5 matching bases. CDR1 is SGHRS and CDR2 is YFSETQ in the germline V gene. V lost 2 bases to trimming and J lost 3 bases, with 17 bases between them. The length of the CDR3 is 17 residues. The CDR3 region is CASSFQPGGAANEKLFF. CDR3 DNA: TGCGCCAGCAGCTTCCAGCCGGGAGGGGCGGCTAATGAAAAACTGTTTTTT.

The chain carries TRBV20-1 and TRBJ2-3; 7 nucleotides line up with TRBD2. The CDR3 extends over 11 amino acids. The V and J ends lost 6 bases and 6 bases, in that order; junction bases with no gene match: 3. Germline V gene sequence: CDR1 DFQATT, CDR2 SNEGSKA (reference sequence). The CDR3 DNA reads as TGCAGTGCCATGGGGGGGGATACGCAGTATTTT. Translated: CSAMGGDTQYF.

V gene TRBV2 combines with J gene TRBJ1-6; D is undetermined. Germline V gives CDR1 SNHLY, CDR2 FYNNEI. With 7 bases removed from V and 10 bases from J, the gap between germline ends came to 20 bases. The CDR3 covers 15 residues. The CDR3 reads CASTPLGVGGSPLHF. The DNA of the CDR3 is TGTGCCAGCACTCCCCTCGGGGTAGGTGGCTCACCCCTCCACTTT. The full variable domain, with the rest looked up from reference TRBV2 and TRBJ1-6, is EPEVTQTPSHQVTQMGQEVILRCVPISNHLYFYWYRQILGQKVEFLVSFYNNEISEKSEIFDDQFSVERPDGSNFTLKIRSTKLEDSAMYFCASTPLGVGGSPLHFGNGTRLTVT.

This chain links TRBV4-1 with TRBJ2-1; 11 nucleotides line up with TRBD1. The CDR3 is 20 amino acids. V gave up 2 bases and J gave up 4 bases; unmatched junction bases: 16. CDR1 and CDR2 from the germline V gene are MGHRA and YSYEKL. The CDR3 spells CASSQPSRDRGYLGYNEQFF. In DNA, the CDR3 is TGCGCCAGCAGCCAACCCAGCCGGGACAGGGGGTATTTGGGGTACAATGAGCAGTTCTTC.

The J gene is TRBJ1-1, the V gene TRBV6-5, with D tentatively TRBD1 (5 bases). Trimming removed 6 bases from V and 1 base from J, with 9 bases in between. This CDR3 is built from 13 residues. Per germline, CDR1 MNHEY and CDR2 SVGAGI. CDR3 sequence: CASSLGQNTEAFF. The CDR3 region has the DNA TGTGCCAGCAGCCTCGGACAGAACACTGAAGCTTTCTTT.